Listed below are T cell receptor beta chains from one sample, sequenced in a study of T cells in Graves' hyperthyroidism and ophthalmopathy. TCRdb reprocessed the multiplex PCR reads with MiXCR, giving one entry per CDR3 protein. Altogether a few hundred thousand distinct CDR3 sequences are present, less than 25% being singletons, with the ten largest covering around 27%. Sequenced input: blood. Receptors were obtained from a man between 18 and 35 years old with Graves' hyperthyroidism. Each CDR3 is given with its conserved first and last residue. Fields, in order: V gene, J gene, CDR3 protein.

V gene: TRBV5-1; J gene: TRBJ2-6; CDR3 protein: CASSSPRGSGANVLTF
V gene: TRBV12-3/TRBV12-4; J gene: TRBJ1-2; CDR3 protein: CASSLSGGGYTF
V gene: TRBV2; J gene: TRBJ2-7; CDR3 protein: CASSSMSYEQYF
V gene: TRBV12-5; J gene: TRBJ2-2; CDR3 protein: CASGSDRLYTGELFF
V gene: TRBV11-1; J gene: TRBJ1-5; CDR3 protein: CASSLGIVGWNQPQHF
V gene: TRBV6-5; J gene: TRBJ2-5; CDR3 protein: CASSYHGTAGETQYF
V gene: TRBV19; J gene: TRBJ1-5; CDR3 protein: CASSTSGDSNQPQHF
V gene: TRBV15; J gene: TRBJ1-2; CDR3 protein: CATSRDGGTGDGYTF
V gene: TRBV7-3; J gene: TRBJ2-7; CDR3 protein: CASSLSGRTQYF
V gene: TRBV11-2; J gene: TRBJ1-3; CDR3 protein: CASSRTDGNTIYF
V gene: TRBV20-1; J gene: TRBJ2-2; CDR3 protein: CSASGLSHTGELFF
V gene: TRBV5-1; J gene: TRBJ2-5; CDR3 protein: CASSPQQGSETQYF
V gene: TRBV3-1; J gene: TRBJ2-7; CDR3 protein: CASSRGTVALYEQYF
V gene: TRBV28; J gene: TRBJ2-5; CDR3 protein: CASSPSLYSVGQGAQYF
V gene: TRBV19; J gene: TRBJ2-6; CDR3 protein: CASSMKAGRTAFSGANVLTF
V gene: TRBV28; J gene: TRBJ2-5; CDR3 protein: CASSTYREGETQYF
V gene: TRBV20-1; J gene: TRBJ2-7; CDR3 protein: CSARITSDYEQYF
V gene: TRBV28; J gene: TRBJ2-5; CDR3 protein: CASSLGGGSQETQYF
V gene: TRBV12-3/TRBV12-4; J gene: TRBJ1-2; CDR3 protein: CASSLDSFGDYTF
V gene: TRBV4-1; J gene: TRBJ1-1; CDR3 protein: CAISRPLRGEQAFF
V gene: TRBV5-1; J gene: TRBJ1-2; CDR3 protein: CASSGRRDTNYGYTF